Below, 20 T cell receptor beta chains from the same sample are listed, as sequenced in a study of lymphopenia after photon versus proton radiotherapy. Using immunoSEQ multiplex PCR, the repertoire was profiled, and TCRdb retains in-frame clones only, with some absent. The sample holds some 45,000 clones, about four fifths seen once. Sequenced material: peripheral blood, taken from a patient treated with proton-based radiotherapy. The receptor source for this set is a woman aged 65 to 85 with pancreatic cancer.

This chain links TRBV14 with TRBJ2-7; D is perhaps TRBD1 (5 bases). Germline V gene sequence: CDR1 SGHDN, CDR2 FVKESK. Trimming cost V 1 base and J 0 bases, with 13 bases left between them. The CDR3 is 16 amino acids. In nucleotides, the CDR3 is TGTGCCAGCAGCCAAGCGGGCAGGGCCGACTCCTACGAGCAGTACTTC. It specifies CASSQAGRADSYEQYF.

The J gene is TRBJ2-1, the V gene TRBV7-2, with D possibly TRBD2 on 5 matching bases. Trimming removed 1 base at V and 4 bases at J, with 8 bases between. Germline V gives CDR1 SGHTA, CDR2 FQGNSA. The CDR3 consists of 14 residues. As DNA, the CDR3 is TGTGCCAGCAGCTTAGTCATAGCGTACAATGAGCAGTTCTTC. The encoded protein is CASSLVIAYNEQFF.

J is TRBJ1-4 and V is TRBV28, with D uncertain. V gave up 3 bases and J gave up 5 bases, with 10 bases separating them. Germline-derived CDR1 and CDR2 are MDHEN and SYDVKM. The CDR3 is 14 residues long. For the CDR3, the DNA is TGTGCCAGCAGTTTCGAGCAAAGAAATGAAAAACTGTTTTTT. As protein: CASSFEQRNEKLFF.

The rearrangement joins TRBV6-1 to TRBJ2-1, with a weak D call TRBD1 (6 bases). There are 15 residues in the CDR3. V shed 2 bases and J shed 6 bases, with 14 bases lying between them. Germline assignment: CDR1 MNHNS and CDR2 SASEGT. For the CDR3, the DNA is TGTGCCAGCAGTGAACAAGGGGGATCTATCAATGAGCAGTTCTTC. Residues: CASSEQGGSINEQFF.

The chain uses TRBV7-2 and TRBJ2-7; D gene unclear. CDR1 SGHTA and CDR2 FQGNSA come from the germline V gene. V was cut by 1 base and J by 6 bases, with 7 bases left in between. There are 12 residues in the CDR3. The CDR3 region is CASSLGVSEQYF. The DNA for the CDR3 is TGTGCCAGCAGCTTAGGAGTGTCCGAGCAGTACTTC.

The chain employs TRBV7-9 and TRBJ2-5; D unresolved. This CDR3 spans 12 amino acids. The germline CDR1 and CDR2 sequences are SEHNR and FQNEAQ (reference sequence). V was pared by 2 bases and J by 2 bases, with 3 bases between. The CDR3, as DNA: TGTGCCAGCAGCTTAATTCAAGAGACCCAGTACTTC. This codes for CASSLIQETQYF.

This chain connects TRBV28 to TRBJ2-7; 10 bases match TRBD1. Germline loops: CDR1 MDHEN, CDR2 SYDVKM. This CDR3 region has 14 residues. V shed 8 bases and J 4 bases; nucleotides not matched to a gene: 8. CDR3 sequence reads: CASAGTGASYEQYF. CDR3 bases: TGTGCCAGCGCGGGGACAGGGGCGTCATACGAGCAGTACTTC.

The chain recombines TRBV5-1 with TRBJ2-2; D is unresolved. In germline, CDR1 is SGHRS, CDR2 YFSETQ. V lost 0 bases, J lost 0 bases, and 9 bases lay in between. The CDR3 is made up of 16 amino acids. Written as DNA, the CDR3 is TGCGCCAGCAGCTTGGAGGTGTTCGCGAACACCGGGGAGCTGTTTTTT. It encodes CASSLEVFANTGELFF.

The chain combines TRBV5-1 with TRBJ2-7; 16 bases fit TRBD2. Germline V lookup: CDR1 SGHRS, CDR2 YFSETQ. Trimming removed 0 bases from V and 4 bases from J; junction bases left unmatched: 10. CDR3 length equals 19 residues. The CDR3 here is CASSLGGTSGRAGLYEQYF. CDR3 nucleotide sequence: TGCGCCAGCAGCTTGGGGGGGACTAGCGGGAGGGCCGGTCTATACGAGCAGTACTTC.

This chain connects TRBV11-3 to TRBJ2-1; 8 nucleotides agree with TRBD2. Germline V gene lookup returns CDR1 SGHNT and CDR2 YENEEA. V lost 2 bases and J lost 4; bases outside the gene matches: 10. CDR3 size: 17 residues. The DNA of the CDR3 is TGTGCCAGCAGCTTAACCCTACTAGCGGAAACTTACAATGAGCAGTTCTTC. Protein sequence: CASSLTLLAETYNEQFF.

The chain has TRBV7-2 and TRBJ1-2; 7 bases fit TRBD1. V lost 5 bases to trimming and J lost 4 bases; unmatched junction nucleotides: 10. The germline V gene encodes CDR1 SGHTA and CDR2 FQGNSA. The CDR3 is 15 residues long. CDR3 sequence reads: CASSPSRQGGYGYTF. The CDR3, as DNA: TGTGCCAGCAGCCCCAGTAGACAGGGTGGCTATGGCTACACCTTC.

This clone has only a few counts. The V and J genes are TRBV29-1 and TRBJ1-6, with D tentatively TRBD1 (5 bases). The CDR3 loop spans 13 amino acids. Germline CDR1 reads SQVTM; CDR2 reads ANQGSEA. Between the trimmed V and J ends, which lost 6 bases and 6 bases, there was a span of 12 bases. Written as DNA, the CDR3 is TGCAGCGTCCTCCCAGACAGTAATTCACCCCTCCACTTT. It is translated as CSVLPDSNSPLHF.

The CDR3, as DNA: TGTGCCAGCAGTGGACAGGGCACCTACGAGCAGTACTTC. Amino acids: CASSGQGTYEQYF. The V call is TRBV2, the J call TRBJ2-7, with 7 bases fitting TRBD1. Trimming removed 4 bases from V and 2 bases from J; junction bases left unmatched: 2. The V gene's germline CDR1 is SNHLY and CDR2 FYNNEI. The CDR3 runs 13 residues.

This clone was counted a few times. This rearrangement joins TRBV6-4 to TRBJ1-2, with 7 bases fitting TRBD1. The V and J ends lost 4 bases and 7 bases, in that order; junction bases with no gene match: 9. Germline V gene lookup returns CDR1 MRHNA and CDR2 SNTAGT. The CDR3 consists of 14 residues. The CDR3 nucleotides are TGTGCCAGCAGTGGGAACAGGGGATTCGGTGGCTACACCTTC. It yields the protein CASSGNRGFGGYTF.

The V gene is TRBV6-6, the J gene TRBJ2-3, with 9 bases fitting TRBD2. V dropped 2 bases and J dropped 2; count of bases not matched to a gene: 5. There are 16 residues in the CDR3. Germline CDR1 MNHNY, CDR2 SVGAGI (reference sequence). The CDR3: CASSYLAGGHTDTQYF. The CDR3 DNA is TGTGCCAGCAGTTACCTGGCGGGAGGGCACACAGATACGCAGTATTTT.

This clone has more than one count but fewer than ten. The chain recombines TRBV28 with TRBJ2-2, with D possibly TRBD1 on 6 matching bases. Germline CDR1 reads MDHEN; CDR2 reads SYDVKM. This CDR3 spans 16 amino acids. Deletions cut 3 bases from V and 4 bases from J, with 15 bases between. CDR3 in DNA: TGTGCCAGCAGTTTCGAGGGGACATTAACCACCGGGGAGCTGTTTTTT. This encodes CASSFEGTLTTGELFF.

V usage is TRBV27 and J usage is TRBJ2-1; 14 positions agree with TRBD2. Germline CDR1 is MNHEY and CDR2 is SMNVEV (reference sequence). J gave up 7 bases and V 2 bases, and 7 bases lay outside the gene matches. The CDR3 consists of 17 residues. The CDR3 nucleotides are TGTGCCAGCAGTTTAGAGGGACTAGCGGGAGCGAAGAATGAGCAGTTCTTC. Its protein product is CASSLEGLAGAKNEQFF.

V and J are TRBV7-8 and TRBJ2-6; a possible D gene is TRBD1 (6 bases). The CDR3 length is 15 residues. The V end lost 11 bases, the J end lost 1 base, and 15 bases lay between the germline ends. Germline V CDR1 and CDR2: SGHVS, FQNEAQ. This CDR3 reads CASRRGISGANVLTF. CDR3 in DNA: TGTGCCTCGCGCAGGGGAATATCTGGGGCCAACGTCCTGACTTTC.

By share, this clone ranks as medium-sized. The chain couples TRBV30 to TRBJ1-1; 10 nucleotides agree with TRBD1. V shed 4 bases and J 5 bases; nucleotides not matched to a gene: 7. This CDR3 contains 14 residues. The germline V gene has CDR1 GTSNPN and CDR2 SVGIG (reference sequence). CDR3 sequence (DNA): TGTGCCTGGACCCGGGACAGGGGCTTGACTGAAGCTTTCTTT. Encoded protein: CAWTRDRGLTEAFF. The whole variable domain, remainder taken from reference TRBV30 and TRBJ1-1, is SQTIHQWPATLVQPVGSPLSLECTVEGTSNPNLYWYRQAAGRGLQLLFYSVGIGQISSEVPQNLSASRPQDRQFILSSKKLLLSDSGFYLCAWTRDRGLTEAFFGQGTRLTVV.

The CDR3 here is CASRQGAGEQYF. The CDR3 DNA reads TGTGCCAGCCGACAGGGGGCAGGCGAGCAGTACTTC. V gene TRBV6-5 combines with J gene TRBJ2-7, with 10 bases lining up with TRBD1. From germline, CDR1 is MNHEY and CDR2 SVGAGI. The CDR3 totals 12 residues. V shed 8 bases, J shed 6 bases, and the junction held 4 bases outside the gene matches.